These 27 T cell receptor beta chains originate from one sample sequenced in a study of T cell responses to AZD1222 COVID-19 vaccine. Produced via immunoSEQ multiplex PCR; TCRdb's table is partial and in-frame only. The sample records fewer than 150,000 clones, approximately 91% being singletons. Sequenced here: peripheral blood, sampled on day 0 of AZD1222 vaccination. These receptors all stem from an adult in good health.

Remarks on this clone: One junction end does not reproduce the germline sequence, and a read error may be involved. This chain links TRBV7-7 with TRBJ2-5, with 7 nucleotides matching TRBD1. Germline assignment: CDR1 SSHAT and CDR2 FNYEAQ (reference sequence). The CDR3 runs 16 residues. The CDR3 reads CASSLAYRGIAETQYF. The CDR3 region has the DNA TGTGCTAGCAGCTTAGCGTACAGGGGAATAGCGGAGACCCAGTACTTC.

The V call is TRBV2, the J call TRBJ1-1; possibly TRBD1 for D (5 bases). CDR3 length: 15 amino acids. CDR1 is SNHLY, CDR2 FYNNEI, per germline. V dropped 7 bases and J dropped 0 bases, with 15 bases sitting between them. Here the CDR3 reads CASTVGPALNTEAFF. The DNA for the CDR3 is TGTGCCAGCACGGTGGGGCCCGCCTTGAACACTGAAGCTTTCTTT.

V usage is TRBV7-8 and J usage is TRBJ1-3; the D is unclear. Deletions cut 5 bases from V and 6 bases from J, with 8 bases between. This CDR3 has 12 amino acids. Germline V CDR1 and CDR2: SGHVS, FQNEAQ. This CDR3 is CASSKVENTIYF. In nucleotides, the CDR3 is TGTGCCAGCAGCAAGGTTGAAAACACCATATATTTT. The full variable domain, completed using reference TRBV7-8 and TRBJ1-3, is GAGVSQSPRYKVAKRGQDVALRCDPISGHVSLFWYQQALGQGPEFLTYFQNEAQLDKSGLPSDRFFAERPEGSVSTLKIQRTQQEDSAVYLCASSKVENTIYFGEGSWLTVV.

The V gene is TRBV20-1, the J gene TRBJ2-1; a weak D match, TRBD2 (7 bases). In germline, CDR1 is DFQATT, CDR2 SNEGSKA (reference sequence). The CDR3 runs 11 residues. The CDR3 protein is CRIQGGGKQFF. The CDR3 nucleotides read TGCAGGATACAAGGGGGGGGAAAGCAGTTCTTC.

The J gene is TRBJ1-1, the V gene TRBV6-2 or TRBV6-3, with no clear D. Germline loops: CDR1 MNHEY, CDR2 SVGEGT. The CDR3 has 13 residues. Trimming removed 6 bases at V and 3 bases at J, with 11 bases between. The CDR3 DNA is TGTGCCAGCAGCCCGGTGTGGCACACTGAAGCTTTCTTT. Amino acids: CASSPVWHTEAFF.

The chain is built from TRBV25-1 and TRBJ1-2, with D tentatively TRBD1 (5 bases). The germline V gene encodes CDR1 MGHDK and CDR2 SYGVNS. CDR3 length: 17 residues. With 7 bases removed from V and 1 base from J, the gap between germline ends came to 22 bases. CDR3 in DNA: TGTGCCAGCATCGGAGTGTTGGGGCGAGCGGGTAACTATGGCTACACCTTC. Translating it yields CASIGVLGRAGNYGYTF.

V gene TRBV28 combines with J gene TRBJ1-2; possibly TRBD1 for D (6 bases). V lost 6 bases and J lost 0, with 14 bases in between. The germline CDR1 and CDR2 sequences are MDHEN and SYDVKM. The CDR3 extends over 15 amino acids. The CDR3 is CASRAQGSPNYGYTF. The CDR3, as DNA: TGTGCCAGCAGGGCCCAGGGGTCCCCTAACTATGGCTACACCTTC.

This chain uses TRBV11-2 with TRBJ1-1; 8 bases align to TRBD1. The V gene end was trimmed by 7 bases and the J gene end by 1 base; junction bases not matched to a gene: 8. Per germline, CDR1 SGHAT and CDR2 FQNNGV. The CDR3 covers 15 residues. The CDR3 here is CASTLWTGRNTEAFF. The CDR3 DNA reads as TGTGCCAGCACCCTGTGGACAGGGCGGAACACTGAAGCTTTCTTT. Full variable domain (rest looked up from reference TRBV11-2 and TRBJ1-1): EAGVAQSPRYKIIEKRQSVAFWCNPISGHATLYWYQQILGQGPKLLIQFQNNGVVDDSQLPKDRFSAERLKGVDSTLKIQPAKLEDSAVYLCASTLWTGRNTEAFFGQGTRLTVV.

This chain uses TRBV10-3 with TRBJ1-5; a possible D gene is TRBD1 (5 bases). The germline CDR1 and CDR2 sequences are ENHRY and SYGVKD. This CDR3 has 17 amino acids. V was clipped by 11 bases and J by 0 bases, with 23 bases between them. The CDR3 loop is CASRGDLGRDSNQPQHF. The CDR3 DNA is TGTGCCTCACGAGGGGACCTCGGCCGGGATAGCAATCAGCCCCAGCATTTT.

The table lists this clone with a count of one. J is TRBJ2-5 and V is TRBV30; TRBD2 aligns across 7 bases. V shed 5 bases and J 2 bases; nucleotides not matched to a gene: 11. CDR1 and CDR2 (germline): GTSNPN, SVGIG (reference sequence). The CDR3 loop spans 15 amino acids. The CDR3 is CAWDRAGVGQETQYF. CDR3 coding DNA: TGTGCCTGGGATAGGGCGGGGGTTGGACAAGAGACCCAGTACTTC.

The chain links TRBV19 to TRBJ1-1; D is uncertain. Trimming pared 5 bases from V and 0 bases from J, leaving 7 bases between. Germline CDR1 LNHDA, CDR2 SQIVND (reference sequence). The CDR3 has 13 residues. In DNA form, the CDR3 reads TGTGCCAGTAGTCAGGCTCTGAACACTGAAGCTTTCTTT. It specifies CASSQALNTEAFF.

This chain connects TRBV28 to TRBJ2-6; 7 bases agree with TRBD2. Germline V gene lookup returns CDR1 MDHEN and CDR2 SYDVKM. V was pared by 5 bases and J by 0 bases, with 7 bases of the junction left unmatched. The CDR3 has 17 residues. The DNA for the CDR3 is TGTGCCAGCAGTACCCCCGGGGGGTTCTCTGGGGCCAACGTCCTGACTTTC. Protein product: CASSTPGGFSGANVLTF.

V is TRBV19 and J is TRBJ1-2, with D possibly matching TRBD1 (5 bases). Germline CDR1 LNHDA, CDR2 SQIVND (reference sequence). The CDR3 is made up of 14 amino acids. V was pared by 4 bases and J by 2 bases, with 11 bases between. The CDR3 sequence is CASSRVGLNYGYTF. The CDR3 coding sequence is TGTGCCAGTAGTAGGGTGGGGCTAAACTATGGCTACACCTTC.

The rearrangement uses TRBV29-1 and TRBJ1-6, with a possible D match to TRBD1 (5 bases). Trimming left V 4 bases short and J 9 bases short, with 13 bases between. The CDR3 extends over 13 amino acids. Per germline, CDR1 SQVTM and CDR2 ANQGSEA. This chain's CDR3 is CSVAAGRGSPLHF. DNA of the CDR3: TGCAGCGTTGCCGCAGGGCGCGGTTCACCCCTCCACTTT.

The chain links TRBV2 to TRBJ1-6; D is perhaps TRBD1 (5 bases). The CDR3 loop spans 13 amino acids. The germline V gene encodes CDR1 SNHLY and CDR2 FYNNEI. V shed 6 bases and J shed 8 bases, with 11 bases lying between them. CDR3 in DNA: TGTGCCAGCAGGGGACGGTCGGATTCACCCCTCCACTTT. Protein product: CASRGRSDSPLHF.

The chain carries TRBV2 and TRBJ1-2, with 7 bases aligning to TRBD1. Germline CDR1 is SNHLY and CDR2 is FYNNEI. Trimming took 6 bases from V and 4 from J; bases not matched to a gene: 11. The CDR3 has 15 residues. For the CDR3, the DNA is TGTGCCAGCAGCTACGGACGACAGGGCGGCTATGGCTACACCTTC. Residues: CASSYGRQGGYGYTF.

The rearrangement links TRBV19 to TRBJ1-5; the match to TRBD1 covers 7 bases. V lost 4 bases, J lost 7 bases, and 7 bases stayed unmatched. CDR1 LNHDA and CDR2 SQIVND come from the germline V gene (reference sequence). This CDR3 spans 14 amino acids. As DNA, the CDR3 is TGTGCCAGTAGTACGAACAGGGGACTGCAGCCCCAGCATTTT. Translated, it gives CASSTNRGLQPQHF.

This chain connects TRBV28 to TRBJ2-7; possible D gene TRBD1, 5 bases. The CDR3 consists of 16 residues. Germline CDR1 and CDR2: MDHEN and SYDVKM. The germline V and J ends were trimmed by 7 bases and 3 bases, with 22 bases remaining between them. CDR3 loop: CASTSGGASGIYEQYF. The DNA for the CDR3 is TGTGCCAGCACCTCGGGTGGGGCCTCAGGCATCTACGAGCAGTACTTC. The variable domain in full, completed from reference TRBV28 and TRBJ2-7, reads DVKVTQSSRYLVKRTGEKVFLECVQDMDHENMFWYRQDPGLGLRLIYFSYDVKMKEKGDIPEGYSVSREKKERFSLILESASTNQTSMYLCASTSGGASGIYEQYFGPGTRLTVT.

V usage is TRBV15 and J usage is TRBJ2-7; the match to TRBD1 covers 9 bases. The germline gives CDR1 LNHNV, CDR2 YYDKDF (reference sequence). The CDR3 sequence is 14 residues long. The ends lost 4 bases at V and 3 bases at J; junction bases unmatched: 4. DNA for the CDR3: TGTGCCACCAGCAAGGGACAGGGAGTCTACGAGCAGTACTTC. Its protein is CATSKGQGVYEQYF.

The chain is built from TRBV28 and TRBJ2-7; the D gene is possibly TRBD1 (6 bases). Trimming took 3 bases from V and 1 from J, leaving 16 bases between them. Per germline, CDR1 MDHEN and CDR2 SYDVKM. The CDR3 loop spans 16 amino acids. CDR3 DNA: TGTGCCAGCAGTTTCACATTCGGGACAAGATCCTACGAGCAGTACTTC. Translation: CASSFTFGTRSYEQYF.

Details on this clone: Relative to the germline gene, one junction end is altered; a read error may explain this. The rearrangement joins TRBV3-1 (or the pseudogene TRBV3-2) to TRBJ2-2; TRBD2 aligns across 9 bases. The germline V gene encodes CDR1 LGHDT and CDR2 YNNKEL (reference sequence). This CDR3 contains 15 residues. The CDR3 here is CASSIGLANTGELFF. CDR3 nucleotide sequence: TGTGCCAGCAGCATCGGACTAGCGAATACCGGGGAGCTGTTTTTT.

The chain employs TRBV15 and TRBJ1-4; TRBD1 matches at 9 bases. Germline loops: CDR1 LNHNV, CDR2 YYDKDF (reference sequence). The V and J ends lost 5 bases and 5 bases, in that order; junction bases with no gene match: 3. The length of the CDR3 is 14 residues. The CDR3 reads CATSLGQGNEKLFF. CDR3 in DNA: TGTGCCACCAGCTTGGGACAGGGAAATGAAAAACTGTTTTTT.

Only a few counts were recorded for this clone. This sequence joins TRBV7-2 and TRBJ1-5, with 7 nucleotides matching TRBD1. V was clipped by 1 base and J by 6 bases; unmatched bases: 3. Germline V gene sequence: CDR1 SGHTA, CDR2 FQGNSA. The CDR3 sequence is 14 residues long. The CDR3, as DNA: TGTGCCAGCAGCTTAGACAGGGGTGGTCAGCCCCAGCATTTT. Protein sequence: CASSLDRGGQPQHF.

This chain uses TRBV24-1 with TRBJ2-1, with 12 nucleotides matching TRBD2. This CDR3 region has 16 residues. Trimming removed 4 bases from V and 7 bases from J; junction bases left unmatched: 7. Germline V lookup: CDR1 KGHDR, CDR2 SFDVKD. CDR3 nucleotide sequence: TGTGCCACCAGTGACCTGGGAGGACTAGCGGGAAATGAGCAGTTCTTC. It codes for CATSDLGGLAGNEQFF.

The chain is built from TRBV7-2 and TRBJ1-5, with D tentatively TRBD1 (5 bases). Germline CDR1 SGHTA, CDR2 FQGNSA. CDR3 length: 15 amino acids. V was pared by 0 bases and J by 4 bases, with 10 bases between. The CDR3 region has the DNA TGTGCCAGCAGCTTAGCGAGACAGCCTAATCAGCCCCAGCATTTT. Its protein product is CASSLARQPNQPQHF.

In this sample, this clone turned up a few times. J is TRBJ2-5 and V is TRBV7-8; D gene unclear. CDR1 is SGHVS and CDR2 is FQNEAQ in the germline V gene. The germline V and J ends were trimmed by 2 bases and 2 bases, with 0 bases remaining between them. CDR3 size: 11 residues. The CDR3 DNA sequence: TGTGCCAGCAGCTTACAAGAGACCCAGTACTTC. Translated: CASSLQETQYF.

The chain links TRBV29-1 to TRBJ2-7; D is undetermined. The germline V gene has CDR1 SQVTM and CDR2 ANQGSEA. This CDR3 has 14 amino acids. Trimming removed 5 bases from V and 6 bases from J, with 20 bases in between. Written as DNA, the CDR3 is TGCAGCGTTAGTAAGTCAGTTGGTGATCGCGAGCAGTACTTC. This gives the protein CSVSKSVGDREQYF.